This TCR beta chain was sequenced during a study of blood T cell repertoires in COVID-19. At the level of the study: From the United States, Italy and Spain came samples of acute and convalescent COVID-19. PBMCs, B-cell-depleted T cells, or T cells were the source of the cDNA or gDNA that made up the material.

Per the germline V gene, CDR1 is SNHLY and CDR2 is FYNNEI. The CDR3 is made up of 15 amino acids. Trimming took 5 bases from V and 5 from J; bases not matched to a gene: 7. This clone appeared once. In the study's own analysis: Amplified reference gene primers provided the basis for estimating nucleated cell counts. The table came from immunoSEQ multiplex PCR; TCRdb's copy has only in-frame clones and leaves some out. V and J calls and clone size are those listed in that table; D and trimming were worked out from the DNA. This sample has 81,000 or so clones, with roughly 82% found just once. The J gene is TRBJ2-5, the V gene TRBV2; TRBD2 aligns across 11 bases. The sequence came from a man in his fifties or sixties with active COVID-19. Source material: peripheral blood. The CDR3 is CASSFLAGGSETQYF. The CDR3 nucleotides are TGTGCCAGCAGTTTTCTAGCGGGGGGCTCGGAGACCCAGTACTTC.